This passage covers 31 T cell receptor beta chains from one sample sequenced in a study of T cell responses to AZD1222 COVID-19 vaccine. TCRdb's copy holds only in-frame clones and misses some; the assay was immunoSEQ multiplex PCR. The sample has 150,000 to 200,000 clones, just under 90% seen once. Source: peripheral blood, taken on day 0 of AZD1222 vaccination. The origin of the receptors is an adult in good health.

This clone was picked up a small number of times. CDR3 region: CASSQDRGSSYEQYF. The CDR3, as DNA: TGTGCCAGCAGCCAAGACAGGGGGAGCTCCTACGAGCAGTACTTC. The V gene is TRBV4-2, the J gene TRBJ2-7, with 7 bases identical to TRBD1. V shed 0 bases, J shed 0 bases, and the junction held 2 bases outside the gene matches. The CDR3 sequence is 15 residues long. Germline loops: CDR1 LGHNA, CDR2 YNFKEQ.

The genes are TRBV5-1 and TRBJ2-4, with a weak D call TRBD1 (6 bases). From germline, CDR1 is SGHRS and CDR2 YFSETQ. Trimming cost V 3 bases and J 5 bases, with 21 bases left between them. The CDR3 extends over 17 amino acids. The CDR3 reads CASSSGLNEGQQNIQYF. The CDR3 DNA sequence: TGCGCCAGCAGCTCCGGACTTAACGAGGGACAACAAAACATTCAGTACTTC.

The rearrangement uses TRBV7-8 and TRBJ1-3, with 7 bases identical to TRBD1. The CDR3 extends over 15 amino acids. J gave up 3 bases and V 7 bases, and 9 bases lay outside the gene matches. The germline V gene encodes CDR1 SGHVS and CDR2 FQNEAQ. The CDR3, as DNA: TGTGCCAGCACCCAAGAGGGGGCTGGTGGAAACACCATATATTTT. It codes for CASTQEGAGGNTIYF.

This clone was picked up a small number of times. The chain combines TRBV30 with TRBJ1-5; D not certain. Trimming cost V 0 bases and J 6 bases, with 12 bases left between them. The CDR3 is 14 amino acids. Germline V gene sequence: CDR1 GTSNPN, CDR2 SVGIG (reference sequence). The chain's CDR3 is CAWSVNVESQPQHF. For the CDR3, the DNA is TGTGCCTGGAGTGTTAATGTGGAGAGTCAGCCCCAGCATTTT.

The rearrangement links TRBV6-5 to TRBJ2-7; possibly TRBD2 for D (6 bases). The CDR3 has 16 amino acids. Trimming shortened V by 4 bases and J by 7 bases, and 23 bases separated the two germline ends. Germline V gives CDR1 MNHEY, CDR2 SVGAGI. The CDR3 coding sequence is TGTGCCAGCAGTTCAGGAGGGCCCTCCAGAGTTCGGGAGCAGTACTTC. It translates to CASSSGGPSRVREQYF.

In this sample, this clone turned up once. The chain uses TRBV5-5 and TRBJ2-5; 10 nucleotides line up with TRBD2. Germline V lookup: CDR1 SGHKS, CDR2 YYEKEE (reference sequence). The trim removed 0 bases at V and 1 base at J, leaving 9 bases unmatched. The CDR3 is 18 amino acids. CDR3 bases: TGTGCCAGCAGCTTGGTTGTAGCGGGAGGTTCGGTCCAAGAGACCCAGTACTTC. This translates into CASSLVVAGGSVQETQYF.

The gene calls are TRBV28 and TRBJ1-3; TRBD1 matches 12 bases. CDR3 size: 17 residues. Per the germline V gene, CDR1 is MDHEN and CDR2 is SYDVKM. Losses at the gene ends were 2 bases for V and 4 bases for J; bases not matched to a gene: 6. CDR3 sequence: CASSLGGQGAWGNTIYF. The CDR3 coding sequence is TGTGCCAGCAGTTTAGGGGGACAGGGGGCGTGGGGAAACACCATATATTTT. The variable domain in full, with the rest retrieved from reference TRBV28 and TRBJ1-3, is DVKVTQSSRYLVKRTGEKVFLECVQDMDHENMFWYRQDPGLGLRLIYFSYDVKMKEKGDIPEGYSVSREKKERFSLILESASTNQTSMYLCASSLGGQGAWGNTIYFGEGSWLTVV.

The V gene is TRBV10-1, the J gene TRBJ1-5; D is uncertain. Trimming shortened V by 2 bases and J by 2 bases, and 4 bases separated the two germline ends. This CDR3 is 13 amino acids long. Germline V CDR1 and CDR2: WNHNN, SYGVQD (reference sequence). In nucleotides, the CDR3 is TGCGCCAGCAGTGAGACAGGCAATCAGCCCCAGCATTTT. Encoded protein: CASSETGNQPQHF.

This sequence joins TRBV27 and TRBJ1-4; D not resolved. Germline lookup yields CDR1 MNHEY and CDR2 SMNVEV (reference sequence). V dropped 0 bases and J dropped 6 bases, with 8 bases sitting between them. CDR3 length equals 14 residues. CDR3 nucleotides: TGTGCCAGCAGTTTATCTGTATTTGATGAAAAACTGTTTTTT. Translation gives CASSLSVFDEKLFF.

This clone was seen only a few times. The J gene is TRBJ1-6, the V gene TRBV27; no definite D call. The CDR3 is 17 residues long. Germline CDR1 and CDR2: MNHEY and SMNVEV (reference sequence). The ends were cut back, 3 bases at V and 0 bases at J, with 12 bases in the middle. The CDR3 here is CASSLDVLSSYNSPLHF. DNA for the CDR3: TGTGCCAGCAGTTTGGATGTTTTGAGCTCCTATAATTCACCCCTCCACTTT.

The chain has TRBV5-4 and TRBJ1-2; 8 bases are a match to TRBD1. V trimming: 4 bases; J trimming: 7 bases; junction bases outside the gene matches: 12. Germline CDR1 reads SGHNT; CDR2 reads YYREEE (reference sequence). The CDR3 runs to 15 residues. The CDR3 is CASSGGQGPSSGYTF. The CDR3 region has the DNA TGTGCCAGCAGCGGCGGACAGGGCCCTTCCTCTGGCTACACCTTC.

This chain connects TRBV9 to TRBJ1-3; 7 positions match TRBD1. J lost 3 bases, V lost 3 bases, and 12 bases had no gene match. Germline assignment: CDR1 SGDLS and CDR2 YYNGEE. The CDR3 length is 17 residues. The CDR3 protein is CASSERQGTGYGNTIYF. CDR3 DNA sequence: TGTGCCAGCAGCGAACGACAGGGTACGGGGTATGGAAACACCATATATTTT.

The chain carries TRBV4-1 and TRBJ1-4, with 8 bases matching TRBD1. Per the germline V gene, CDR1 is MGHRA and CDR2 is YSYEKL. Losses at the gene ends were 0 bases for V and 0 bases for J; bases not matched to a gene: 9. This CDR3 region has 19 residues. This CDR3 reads CASSQDTGTGDATNEKLFF. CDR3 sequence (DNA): TGCGCCAGCAGCCAAGATACCGGGACAGGAGATGCAACTAATGAAAAACTGTTTTTT.

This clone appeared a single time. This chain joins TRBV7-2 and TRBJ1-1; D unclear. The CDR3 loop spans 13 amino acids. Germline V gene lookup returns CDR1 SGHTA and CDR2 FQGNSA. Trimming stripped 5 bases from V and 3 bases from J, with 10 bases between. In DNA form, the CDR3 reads TGTGCCAGCAGCCGAGGCATAGACACTGAAGCTTTCTTT. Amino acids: CASSRGIDTEAFF.

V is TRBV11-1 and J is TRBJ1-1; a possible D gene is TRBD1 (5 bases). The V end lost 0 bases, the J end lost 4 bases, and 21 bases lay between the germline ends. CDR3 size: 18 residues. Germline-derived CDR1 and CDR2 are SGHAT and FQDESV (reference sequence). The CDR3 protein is CASSLAGGTTSRGTEAFF. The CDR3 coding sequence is TGTGCCAGCAGCTTAGCGGGGGGGACTACCTCAAGAGGCACTGAAGCTTTCTTT. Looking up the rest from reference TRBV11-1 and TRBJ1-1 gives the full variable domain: EAEVAQSPRYKITEKSQAVAFWCDPISGHATLYWYRQILGQGPELLVQFQDESVVDDSQLPKDRFSAERLKGVDSTLKIQPAELGDSAMYLCASSLAGGTTSRGTEAFFGQGTRLTVV.

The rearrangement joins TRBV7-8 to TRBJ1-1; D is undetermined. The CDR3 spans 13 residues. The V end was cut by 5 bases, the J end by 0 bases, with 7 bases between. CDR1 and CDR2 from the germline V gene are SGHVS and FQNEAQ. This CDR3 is CASSVTMNTEAFF. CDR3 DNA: TGTGCCAGCAGCGTGACGATGAACACTGAAGCTTTCTTT.

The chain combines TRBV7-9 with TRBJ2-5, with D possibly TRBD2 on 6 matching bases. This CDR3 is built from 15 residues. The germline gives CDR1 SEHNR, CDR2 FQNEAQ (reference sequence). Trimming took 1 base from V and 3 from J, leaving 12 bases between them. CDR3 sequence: CASSLVGGGEETQYF. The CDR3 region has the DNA TGTGCCAGCAGCTTAGTGGGAGGTGGGGAAGAGACCCAGTACTTC.

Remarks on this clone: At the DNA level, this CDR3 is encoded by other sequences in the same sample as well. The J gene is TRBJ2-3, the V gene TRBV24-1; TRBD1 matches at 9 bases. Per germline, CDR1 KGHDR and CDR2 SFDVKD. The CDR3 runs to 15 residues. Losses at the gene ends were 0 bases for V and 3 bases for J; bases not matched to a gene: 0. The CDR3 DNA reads TGTGCCACCAGTGATTTGGGACAGGGGACAGATACGCAGTATTTT. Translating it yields CATSDLGQGTDTQYF.

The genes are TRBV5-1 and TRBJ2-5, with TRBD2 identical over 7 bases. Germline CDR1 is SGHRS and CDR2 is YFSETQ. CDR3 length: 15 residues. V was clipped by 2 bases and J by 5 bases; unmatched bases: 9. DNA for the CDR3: TGCGCCAGCAGCTTACAGACCGGGACTAAGGAGACCCAGTACTTC. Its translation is CASSLQTGTKETQYF.

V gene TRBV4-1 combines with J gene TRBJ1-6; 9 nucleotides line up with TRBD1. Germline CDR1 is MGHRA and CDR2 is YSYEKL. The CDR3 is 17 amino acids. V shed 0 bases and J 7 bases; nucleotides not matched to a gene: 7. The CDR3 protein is CASSQDPGTGLNSPLHF. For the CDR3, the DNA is TGCGCCAGCAGCCAAGACCCCGGGACAGGGTTGAATTCACCCCTCCACTTT.

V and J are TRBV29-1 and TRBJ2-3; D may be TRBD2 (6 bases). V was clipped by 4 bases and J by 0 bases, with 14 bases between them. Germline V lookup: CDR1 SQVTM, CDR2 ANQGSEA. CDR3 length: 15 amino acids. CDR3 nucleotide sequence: TGCAGCGTTGTTAGAATTAGCGGAAGCACAGATACGCAGTATTTT. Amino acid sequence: CSVVRISGSTDTQYF.

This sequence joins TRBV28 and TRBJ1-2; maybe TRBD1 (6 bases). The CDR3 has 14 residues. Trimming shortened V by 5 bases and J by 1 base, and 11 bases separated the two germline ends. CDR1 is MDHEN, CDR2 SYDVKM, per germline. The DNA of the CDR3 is TGTGCCAGCAGTCCCGGGACACATAACTATGGCTACACCTTC. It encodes CASSPGTHNYGYTF.

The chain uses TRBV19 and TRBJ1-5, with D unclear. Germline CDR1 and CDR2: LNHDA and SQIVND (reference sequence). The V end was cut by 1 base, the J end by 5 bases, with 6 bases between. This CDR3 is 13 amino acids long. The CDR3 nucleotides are TGTGCCAGTAGTATAGGGTTCGATCAGCCCCAGCATTTT. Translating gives CASSIGFDQPQHF. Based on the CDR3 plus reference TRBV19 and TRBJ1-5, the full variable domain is DGGITQSPKYLFRKEGQNVTLSCEQNLNHDAMYWYRQDPGQGLRLIYYSQIVNDFQKGDIAEGYSVSREKKESFPLTVTSAQKNPTAFYLCASSIGFDQPQHFGDGTRLSIL.

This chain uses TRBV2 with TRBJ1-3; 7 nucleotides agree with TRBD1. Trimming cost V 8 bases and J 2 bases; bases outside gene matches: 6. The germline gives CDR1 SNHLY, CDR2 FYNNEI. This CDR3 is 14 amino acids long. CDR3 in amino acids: CASRQGGTGNTIYF. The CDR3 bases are TGTGCCAGCCGCCAGGGGGGAACTGGAAACACCATATATTTT.

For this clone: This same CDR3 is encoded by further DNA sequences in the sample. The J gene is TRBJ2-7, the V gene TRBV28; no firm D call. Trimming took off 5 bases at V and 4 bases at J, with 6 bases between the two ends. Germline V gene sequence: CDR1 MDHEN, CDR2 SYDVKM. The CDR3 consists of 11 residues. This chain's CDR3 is CASSSSYEQYF. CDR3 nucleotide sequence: TGTGCCAGCAGTAGTTCTTACGAGCAGTACTTC.

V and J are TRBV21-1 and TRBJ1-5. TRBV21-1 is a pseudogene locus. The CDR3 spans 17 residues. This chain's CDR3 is CASSKRRTPPSNQPQHF. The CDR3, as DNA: TGTGCCAGCAGCAAAAGACGGACCCCTCCTAGCAATCAGCCCCAGCATTTT.

Written as DNA, the CDR3 is TGCGCCAGCAGCCAACGCTATAGACAGGACTTTAATGAAAAACTGTTTTTT. This translates into CASSQRYRQDFNEKLFF. The rearrangement links TRBV4-1 to TRBJ1-4; a weak D match, TRBD1 (6 bases). Germline V gives CDR1 MGHRA, CDR2 YSYEKL. The CDR3 has 17 amino acids. V was clipped by 2 bases and J by 4 bases, with 17 bases between them.

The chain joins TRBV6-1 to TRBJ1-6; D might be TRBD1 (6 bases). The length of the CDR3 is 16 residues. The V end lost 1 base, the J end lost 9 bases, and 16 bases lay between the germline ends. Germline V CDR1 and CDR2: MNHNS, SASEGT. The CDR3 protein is CASSEVTAQGGSPLHF. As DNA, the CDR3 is TGTGCCAGCAGTGAAGTTACGGCACAGGGAGGTTCACCCCTCCACTTT.

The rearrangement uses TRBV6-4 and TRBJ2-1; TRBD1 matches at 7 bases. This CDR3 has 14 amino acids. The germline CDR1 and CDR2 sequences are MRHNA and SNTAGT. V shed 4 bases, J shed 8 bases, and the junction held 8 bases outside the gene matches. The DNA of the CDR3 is TGTGCCAGCAGTGCCCCGAAGGGGGCCGATGAGCAGTTCTTC. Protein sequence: CASSAPKGADEQFF.

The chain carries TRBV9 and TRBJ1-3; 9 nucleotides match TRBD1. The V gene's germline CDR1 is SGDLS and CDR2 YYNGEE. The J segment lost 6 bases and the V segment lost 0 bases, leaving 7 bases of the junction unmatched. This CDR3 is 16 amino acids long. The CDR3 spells CASSVGDRVRTNTIYF. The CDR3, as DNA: TGTGCCAGCAGCGTAGGGGACAGGGTTAGGACAAACACCATATATTTT.

CDR3 amino acids: CASSRDTYYEQYF. The CDR3 DNA sequence: TGTGCCAGCAGTCGGGACACTTATTACGAGCAGTACTTC. V usage is TRBV12-3 or TRBV12-4 and J usage is TRBJ2-7; tentative D call: TRBD1 (6 bases). Trimming took off 5 bases at V and 4 bases at J, with 12 bases between the two ends. The CDR3 loop spans 13 amino acids.